A selection of T cell receptor beta chains follows, all from one sample in a study of T cells after yellow fever vaccination. TCRdb analysed the 5' RACE reads with MiXCR anew, one entry per CDR3 protein. The data hold roughly 340,000 distinct CDR3 sequences, with approximately 9% observed a single time. The starting material was PBMCs, obtained on the day of the first yellow fever vaccination. These receptors originate from a man between 18 and 35 years old who received the YFV17D yellow fever vaccine. CDR3s include the opening cysteine and the closing phenylalanine or tryptophan. D genes are given only for firm matches. Clone size is shown for a subset of rows, as once, few, many or a class of expanded clone.

d_call	clone_size	v_call	j_call	cdr3_nt	cdr3_aa
NA	many	TRBV10-3	TRBJ1-6	TGTGCCATCAACGGACAGATAAATTCACCCCTCCACTTT	CAINGQINSPLHF
NA	few	TRBV12-3/TRBV12-4	TRBJ1-4	TGTGCCAGCAGTTTATACAGCTCTAATGAAAAACTGTTTTTT	CASSLYSSNEKLFF
NA	NA	TRBV30	TRBJ1-3	TGTGCCTGGAGCGGTAACTCTGGAAACACCATATATTTT	CAWSGNSGNTIYF
TRBD2	many	TRBV5-1	TRBJ2-3	TGCGCCAGCAGCACCGGACTAGCGGGGCCCACAGATACGCAGTATTTT	CASSTGLAGPTDTQYF
TRBD2	NA	TRBV4-1	TRBJ2-3	TGCGCCAGCAGCCTTTTCCCGGGACTAGCGGAAGATACGCAGTATTTT	CASSLFPGLAEDTQYF
NA	NA	TRBV7-9	TRBJ1-1	TGTGCCAGCAGCTTAGTTGGGGGGAGCATGAACACTGAAGCTTTCTTT	CASSLVGGSMNTEAFF
TRBD2	NA	TRBV28	TRBJ2-3	TGTGCCAGCGGGGGAGCGGGACTCACAGATACGCAGTATTTT	CASGGAGLTDTQYF
TRBD2	few	TRBV4-2	TRBJ2-1	TGTGCCAGCAGCCAAAGACTAGCGGGGGTCTATGAGCAGTTCTTC	CASSQRLAGVYEQFF
NA	many	TRBV5-1	TRBJ1-5	TGCGCCAGCAGCCCTCAGGGGTTTGATCAGCCCCAGCATTTT	CASSPQGFDQPQHF
NA	NA	TRBV5-1	TRBJ1-5	TGCGCCAGCAGCCAGGAGGGCAGACAGCCCCAGCATTTT	CASSQEGRQPQHF
NA	many	TRBV29-1	TRBJ1-4	TGCAGCTCCCGGACAGTTAATGAAAAACTGTTTTTT	CSSRTVNEKLFF
TRBD1	NA	TRBV20-1	TRBJ1-5	TGCAGTGCTAGAACGACAGGGGGCAATCAGCCCCAGCATTTT	CSARTTGGNQPQHF
NA	few	TRBV29-1	TRBJ2-1	TGCAGCGTTCTCCTGCCCGGGACTTCACAGTTCTTC	CSVLLPGTSQFF
NA	NA	TRBV20-1	TRBJ1-5	TGCAGTGCGGGCGACACTAGGGGTGGCAATCAGCCCCAGCATTTT	CSAGDTRGGNQPQHF
NA	NA	TRBV5-1	TRBJ2-3	TGCGCCAGCAGCTTGCGGACACCCCCGAGCACAGATACGCAGTATTTT	CASSLRTPPSTDTQYF
TRBD2	many	TRBV7-2	TRBJ2-7	TGTGCCAGCAGCTTAGCGCCACTAGCGGGGGTCTACGAGCAGTACTTC	CASSLAPLAGVYEQYF
NA	many	TRBV7-8	TRBJ2-7	TGTGCCAGCAGCCCCCGTATATATTACGAGCAGTACTTC	CASSPRIYYEQYF
TRBD1	NA	TRBV13	TRBJ2-1	TGTGCCAGCAGGGGACCGGGACAGCTCAATGAGCAGTTCTTC	CASRGPGQLNEQFF
TRBD2	few	TRBV10-3	TRBJ2-6	TGTGCCATCAGGGGAGGGGGACTAGCGGGGGGATCTGGGGCCAACGTCCTGACTTTC	CAIRGGGLAGGSGANVLTF
NA	NA	TRBV12-3/TRBV12-4	TRBJ1-3	TGTGCCAGCAGTCCCCCGACCCCATTCGAGGGAAACACCATATATTTT	CASSPPTPFEGNTIYF
NA	NA	TRBV5-5	TRBJ1-2	TGTGCCAGCAGCGGGGGGGGCAGCCCACGAGCTAACTATGGCTACACCTTC	CASSGGGSPRANYGYTF
TRBD1	NA	TRBV6-2/TRBV6-3	TRBJ2-2	TGTGCCAGCAGTTACTCTGCAGGGGGAACCGGGGAGCTGTTTTTT	CASSYSAGGTGELFF
TRBD1	few	TRBV3-1	TRBJ1-2	TGTGCCAGCAGCCGGGGACAGCCTAACTATGGCTACACCTTC	CASSRGQPNYGYTF
TRBD2	few	TRBV7-2	TRBJ2-3	TGTGCCAGCAGCTTCGGGAGCGGGGGGGGGGATACGCAGTATTTT	CASSFGSGGGDTQYF
NA	few	TRBV9	TRBJ2-2	TGTGCCAGCAGCGTAGCCCGGACAACGGTGGTGTCCGGGGAGCTGTTTTTT	CASSVARTTVVSGELFF
NA	few	TRBV6-2/TRBV6-3	TRBJ1-5	TGTGCCAGCAGTTACTCGCACCCACGTGGGGTACGCAATCAGCCCCAGCATTTT	CASSYSHPRGVRNQPQHF
NA	NA	TRBV7-3	TRBJ2-7	TGTGCCAGCAAAGCAAGACAGAGACCCTACGAGCAGTACTTC	CASKARQRPYEQYF
TRBD2	few	TRBV4-3	TRBJ2-3	TGCGCCAGCAGCCGTCGCGGGGGGACAGATACGCAGTATTTT	CASSRRGGTDTQYF
TRBD1	NA	TRBV11-1	TRBJ2-3	TGTGCCAGCAGTACCTACAGGGGGCCTAGGACTAGCACAGATACGCAGTATTTT	CASSTYRGPRTSTDTQYF
TRBD2	few	TRBV6-1	TRBJ2-5	TGTGCCAGCAGTGGGGGACTAGCGGGGGGAGGAGAGACCCAGTACTTC	CASSGGLAGGGETQYF
NA	few	TRBV19	TRBJ2-1	TGTGCCAGTAGTATAAGTAGCAATGAGCAGTTCTTC	CASSISSNEQFF
NA	many	TRBV5-1	TRBJ1-1	TGCGCCAGCAAAGGGAACCAAGGGGACACTGAAGCTTTCTTT	CASKGNQGDTEAFF
NA	NA	TRBV10-3	TRBJ1-5	TGTGCCATCAGTGGGGTGGGGGGCTGGGATCAGCCCCAGCATTTT	CAISGVGGWDQPQHF
NA	NA	TRBV7-9	TRBJ1-6	TGTGCCAGCAGCGAGGACGGCTCCTATAATTCACCCCTCCACTTT	CASSEDGSYNSPLHF
NA	NA	TRBV11-2	TRBJ2-1	TGTGCCAGCAGCTTTCACTCCTACAATGAGCAGTTCTTC	CASSFHSYNEQFF
NA	many	TRBV5-4	TRBJ2-3	TGTGCCAGCAGCGATGGCCCGTCAGGGGTTGGGCCAGATACGCAGTATTTT	CASSDGPSGVGPDTQYF
NA	many	TRBV12-3/TRBV12-4	TRBJ1-1	TGTGCCAGCAGTTTAACAGGGACCACTGAAGCTTTCTTT	CASSLTGTTEAFF
NA	NA	TRBV7-2	TRBJ2-2	TGTGCCAGCAGATCAAACGCGAACACCGGGGAGCTGTTTTTT	CASRSNANTGELFF
NA	NA	TRBV7-3	TRBJ2-3	TGTGCCAGCGCGGAGGGTAGGGAACCCACAGATACGCAGTATTTT	CASAEGREPTDTQYF
NA	many	TRBV5-1	TRBJ2-5	TGCGCCAGCAGCAGCCCCAGGGCGGCTCAAGAGACCCAGTACTTC	CASSSPRAAQETQYF
NA	few	TRBV10-3	TRBJ2-5	TGTGCCGTCGGACCCTACGGGACCCAGTACTTC	CAVGPYGTQYF
NA	NA	TRBV4-1	TRBJ2-5	TGCGCCAGCAGCCAAGTCCGGGGCGGGGAGACCCAGTACTTC	CASSQVRGGETQYF
NA	few	TRBV2	TRBJ1-1	TGTGCCAGCAGTGCCGCACCCCGGACTGAAGCTTTCTTT	CASSAAPRTEAFF
NA	many	TRBV12-3/TRBV12-4	TRBJ1-5	TGTGCCAGCAGTAGTTTTATAGTCGGGGCCCAGCATTTT	CASSSFIVGAQHF
NA	NA	TRBV2	TRBJ2-3	TGTGCCAGCCATGGGGGTGAGGATACGCAGTATTTT	CASHGGEDTQYF
NA	NA	TRBV7-9	TRBJ1-2	TGTGCCAGCAACTACGGTAACTATGGCTACACCTTC	CASNYGNYGYTF
TRBD1	NA	TRBV5-1	TRBJ2-7	TGCGCCAGCAGCTCACCAACCGGGACAGGGGGCTACGAGCAGTACTTC	CASSSPTGTGGYEQYF
NA	NA	TRBV20-1	TRBJ2-3	TGCAGTGCAATCGCCGGAGAATCACCTCCTAGCACAGATACGCAGTATTTT	CSAIAGESPPSTDTQYF
TRBD1	NA	TRBV4-3	TRBJ1-4	TGCGCCAGCAGCCAATCGCAGGGGGCTTGGGGTGAAAAACTGTTTTTT	CASSQSQGAWGEKLFF